These T cell receptor beta chains were read from a single sample in a study of beta chain features in type 1 diabetes. Sequencing was performed with immunoSEQ multiplex PCR; in TCRdb, only in-frame clones are kept and a portion is missing. The sample carries about 360,000 clones, 10% to 15% recorded once. The sample was naive CD4+ T cells from blood. All receptors come from a man aged 18 to 29 in good health. Each CDR3 is given with its conserved first and last residue. The D gene is left open where the match is weak. Rows may omit the clone size; those that give it use once, few, many or a size class.

D gene: NA; J gene: TRBJ1-4; CDR3 length: 17; V gene: TRBV18; clone size: few; CDR3 protein: CASSPSRSAGANEKLFF; CDR3 DNA: TGTGCCAGCTCACCTTCGCGGTCGGCAGGGGCTAATGAAAAACTGTTTTTT
D gene: NA; J gene: TRBJ2-7; CDR3 length: 14; V gene: TRBV19; clone size: few; CDR3 protein: CASSIVGRAYEQYF; CDR3 DNA: TGTGCCAGTAGTATAGTCGGGAGAGCCTACGAGCAGTACTTC
D gene: NA; J gene: TRBJ2-7; CDR3 length: 14; V gene: TRBV10-3; clone size: few; CDR3 protein: CATLDTLNSYEQYF; CDR3 DNA: TGTGCCACGTTAGACACACTGAACTCCTACGAGCAGTACTTC
D gene: TRBD1; J gene: TRBJ2-7; CDR3 length: 15; V gene: TRBV18; clone size: few; CDR3 protein: CASSPTGQGGHEQYF; CDR3 DNA: TGTGCCAGCTCACCAACGGGACAGGGGGGCCACGAGCAGTACTTC
D gene: NA; J gene: TRBJ1-2; CDR3 length: 13; V gene: TRBV7-2; clone size: NA; CDR3 protein: CAGAGWGANGYTF; CDR3 DNA: TGTGCCGGTGCAGGGTGGGGCGCAAATGGCTACACCTTC
D gene: NA; J gene: TRBJ1-5; CDR3 length: 13; V gene: TRBV19; clone size: few; CDR3 protein: CASDRQAGQPQHF; CDR3 DNA: TGTGCCAGTGACCGACAGGCGGGTCAGCCCCAGCATTTT
D gene: TRBD2; J gene: TRBJ2-5; CDR3 length: 16; V gene: TRBV9; clone size: once; CDR3 protein: CASSVTSGGAWETQYF; CDR3 DNA: TGTGCCAGCAGCGTAACTAGCGGGGGGGCCTGGGAGACCCAGTACTTC
D gene: NA; J gene: TRBJ1-4; CDR3 length: 14; V gene: TRBV5-5; clone size: NA; CDR3 protein: CASLVGGTGEKLFF; CDR3 DNA: TGTGCCAGCCTGGTCGGAGGGACGGGGGAAAAACTGTTTTTT
D gene: TRBD2; J gene: TRBJ2-3; CDR3 length: 16; V gene: TRBV4-2; clone size: NA; CDR3 protein: CASSHTLAGVADTQYF; CDR3 DNA: TGTGCCAGCAGCCACACACTAGCGGGAGTAGCTGATACGCAGTATTTT
D gene: TRBD2; J gene: TRBJ2-2; CDR3 length: 15; V gene: TRBV28; clone size: few; CDR3 protein: CASRIGRARTGELFF; CDR3 DNA: TGTGCCAGCAGAATCGGGAGGGCCCGAACCGGGGAGCTGTTTTTT
D gene: TRBD2; J gene: TRBJ2-7; CDR3 length: 16; V gene: TRBV5-6; clone size: few; CDR3 protein: CASSLRTSGSSYEQYF; CDR3 DNA: TGTGCCAGCAGCCTGCGGACTAGCGGGAGCTCCTACGAGCAGTACTTC
D gene: TRBD2; J gene: TRBJ2-1; CDR3 length: 15; V gene: TRBV5-4; clone size: few; CDR3 protein: CASSLALAGHNEQFF; CDR3 DNA: TGTGCCAGCAGCTTGGCACTAGCGGGACACAATGAGCAGTTCTTC
D gene: TRBD1; J gene: TRBJ2-7; CDR3 length: 14; V gene: TRBV5-1; clone size: NA; CDR3 protein: CASSLGQGSGEQYF; CDR3 DNA: TGCGCCAGCAGCCTTGGACAGGGCAGTGGCGAGCAGTACTTC
D gene: NA; J gene: TRBJ1-2; CDR3 length: 14; V gene: TRBV30; clone size: few; CDR3 protein: CAWAQQVAHYGYTF; CDR3 DNA: TGTGCCTGGGCACAACAGGTCGCCCACTATGGCTACACCTTC
D gene: NA; J gene: TRBJ1-2; CDR3 length: 12; V gene: TRBV7-2; clone size: NA; CDR3 protein: CAVRGRIYGYTF; CDR3 DNA: TGTGCCGTTAGGGGCCGGATCTATGGCTACACCTTC
D gene: NA; J gene: TRBJ2-5; CDR3 length: 12; V gene: TRBV30; clone size: NA; CDR3 protein: CAWSVDRSTQYF; CDR3 DNA: TGTGCCTGGAGTGTCGATAGGAGCACCCAGTACTTC
D gene: NA; J gene: TRBJ1-2; CDR3 length: 16; V gene: TRBV18; clone size: NA; CDR3 protein: CASSPPGQGSRYGYTF; CDR3 DNA: TGTGCCAGCTCACCACCGGGGCAGGGTTCCCGATATGGCTACACCTTC
D gene: NA; J gene: TRBJ2-7; CDR3 length: 14; V gene: TRBV7-2; clone size: few; CDR3 protein: CASSYTPGGYEQYF; CDR3 DNA: TGTGCCAGCAGCTACACCCCCGGGGGCTACGAGCAGTACTTC
D gene: NA; J gene: TRBJ2-7; CDR3 length: 14; V gene: TRBV28; clone size: few; CDR3 protein: CASSLTGQRQEQYF; CDR3 DNA: TGTGCCAGCAGTTTAACAGGACAAAGGCAGGAGCAGTACTTC
D gene: NA; J gene: TRBJ1-1; CDR3 length: 13; V gene: TRBV28; clone size: NA; CDR3 protein: CASSLYRDTEAFF; CDR3 DNA: TGTGCCAGCAGTTTATACAGGGACACTGAAGCTTTCTTT
D gene: NA; J gene: TRBJ1-5; CDR3 length: 13; V gene: TRBV30; clone size: NA; CDR3 protein: CAWTDSGNQPQHF; CDR3 DNA: TGTGCCTGGACGGACTCGGGCAATCAGCCCCAGCATTTT
D gene: TRBD2; J gene: TRBJ2-7; CDR3 length: 16; V gene: TRBV7-9; clone size: NA; CDR3 protein: CASSWGLAGVGDEQYF; CDR3 DNA: TGTGCCAGCAGCTGGGGACTAGCGGGAGTCGGCGACGAGCAGTACTTC
D gene: TRBD1; J gene: TRBJ2-6; CDR3 length: 16; V gene: TRBV5-4; clone size: few; CDR3 protein: CASSPDRGGGANVLTF; CDR3 DNA: TGTGCCAGCAGCCCGGACAGGGGCGGTGGGGCCAACGTCCTGACTTTC
D gene: TRBD1; J gene: TRBJ2-1; CDR3 length: 16; V gene: TRBV29-1; clone size: few; CDR3 protein: CSVPAGTGTSYNEQFF; CDR3 DNA: TGCAGCGTCCCCGCCGGGACAGGGACTTCCTACAATGAGCAGTTCTTC
D gene: TRBD2; J gene: TRBJ2-2; CDR3 length: 16; V gene: TRBV7-9; clone size: NA; CDR3 protein: CASSTPGSGTTGELFF; CDR3 DNA: TGTGCCAGCAGCACCCCGGGGAGCGGGACCACCGGGGAGCTGTTTTTT